This is a list of T cell receptor beta chains from one sample in a study of shared clonotypes between healthy human individuals. Some clones are missing from TCRdb's copy, which holds only in-frame ones; the method was immunoSEQ multiplex PCR. This repertoire shows hundreds of thousands of clones, about 80% found once; its top ten account for 1.5% to 2%. The material sequenced was memory CD4+ T cells sorted from blood. The receptors were gathered from a woman between 25 and 40 years old in good health. CDR3s include the opening cysteine and the closing phenylalanine or tryptophan. The D gene is left open where the match is weak. A clone size is listed for some rows: how often the clone was seen (once, few, many), or a class if it is expanded.

D gene	CDR3 length	J gene	V gene	clone size	CDR3 DNA	CDR3 protein
TRBD1	15	TRBJ1-5	TRBV2	NA	TGTGCCAGCAGTAATCAGGGGGCCGGCAATCAGCCCCAGCATTTT	CASSNQGAGNQPQHF
TRBD1	17	TRBJ2-1	TRBV25-1	many	TGTGCCAGCAGTGAAGAAGCAGGGGGCGATGGTGGCAATGAGCAGTTCTTC	CASSEEAGGDGGNEQFF
TRBD2	17	TRBJ2-5	TRBV5-6	NA	TGTGCCAGCAGCTTTGAACTAGCGGGAGGGTACCAAGAGACCCAGTACTTC	CASSFELAGGYQETQYF
NA	13	TRBJ1-1	TRBV5-1	NA	TGCGCCAGCAGCTTGGACGGTTACACTGAAGCTTTCTTT	CASSLDGYTEAFF
NA	14	TRBJ2-7	TRBV27	NA	TGTGCCAGCAGTTTATCGAGGACAGCCTACGAGCAGTACTTC	CASSLSRTAYEQYF
NA	14	TRBJ1-5	TRBV28	NA	TGTGCCAGCAGTCCCTCGACAGGATCTCGTCCCCAGCATTTT	CASSPSTGSRPQHF
NA	12	TRBJ2-7	TRBV11-2	NA	TGTGCCAGCGCTACAACCGCCTACGAGCAGTACTTC	CASATTAYEQYF
TRBD1	14	TRBJ1-1	TRBV5-1	few	TGCGCCAGCAGCTGGGGGACAGGGGGCACTGAAGCTTTCTTT	CASSWGTGGTEAFF
NA	15	TRBJ1-1	TRBV5-4	NA	TGTGCCAGCAGCTTGGTGGGGGCCTCGGACACTGAAGCTTTCTTT	CASSLVGASDTEAFF
NA	15	TRBJ2-5	TRBV11-2	many	TGTGCCAGCACGCGAAGTCGGGGAGGTTGGGAGACCCAGTACTTC	CASTRSRGGWETQYF
TRBD2	13	TRBJ2-1	TRBV7-2	NA	TGTGCCAGCAGCTTACAGTCGGGCGGGAGGAAGTTCTTC	CASSLQSGGRKFF
TRBD1	14	TRBJ1-5	TRBV7-8	NA	TGTGCCAGCACCCAAGGGACAGGCGGATCGCCCCAGCATTTT	CASTQGTGGSPQHF
NA	8	TRBJ1-1	TRBV19	many	TGTGCCGGTCGTGAAGCTTTCTTT	CAGREAFF
NA	12	TRBJ2-3	TRBV29-1	NA	TGCAGCGTTCTTCAGGGGACAGATACGCAGTATTTT	CSVLQGTDTQYF
TRBD1	16	TRBJ1-1	TRBV6-6	NA	TGTGCCAGCAGTTACGGAAGGGGGCGAGGGAACACTGAAGCTTTCTTT	CASSYGRGRGNTEAFF
NA	16	TRBJ1-5	TRBV4-2	NA	TGTGCCAGCAGCCAAGAAGGACCGTATAGCAATCAGCCCCAGCATTTT	CASSQEGPYSNQPQHF
NA	12	TRBJ1-1	TRBV5-1	NA	TGCGCCAGCAGCTTGGATGGGGCTGAAGCTTTCTTT	CASSLDGAEAFF
NA	14	TRBJ2-7	TRBV2	NA	TGTGCCAGCAGCCTACGACAGGACTCCTACGAGCAGTACTTC	CASSLRQDSYEQYF
TRBD2	18	TRBJ2-3	TRBV4-1	NA	TGCGCCAGCAGCCAAGATCCCGGAATAGCGGGAAGTTTTGATACGCAGTATTTT	CASSQDPGIAGSFDTQYF
TRBD1	16	TRBJ2-5	TRBV28	few	TGTGCCAGCAGTCCCCACGACAGGGGTAATCGAGAGACCCAGTACTTC	CASSPHDRGNRETQYF
NA	12	TRBJ2-7	TRBV29-1	NA	TGCAGCGTTGTTCTCATTCGGGGAGAGCAGTACTTC	CSVVLIRGEQYF
NA	17	TRBJ1-5	TRBV4-1	NA	TGCGCCAGCAGCCAAGGGAGGGGAGGGCGGCGGGATCAGCCCCAGCATTTT	CASSQGRGGRRDQPQHF
NA	14	TRBJ1-5	TRBV19	NA	TGTGCCAGTAGTAGTATAGGGGAGAACTCGCCCCAGCATTTT	CASSSIGENSPQHF
NA	15	TRBJ2-3	TRBV5-4	NA	TGTGCCAGCAGCTCCCAGGGGGGGGAGACAGATACGCAGTATTTT	CASSSQGGETDTQYF
TRBD2	17	TRBJ2-3	TRBV4-2	NA	TGTGCCAGCAGCCCTAAGCGATTGACTAGCGGGCCAGATACGCAGTATTTT	CASSPKRLTSGPDTQYF
TRBD2	15	TRBJ2-5	TRBV30	few	TGTGCCTGGAGTGTGGGGCTAGCGGGAGGAGAGACCCAGTACTTC	CAWSVGLAGGETQYF
NA	13	TRBJ1-4	TRBV6-1	NA	TGTGCCAGCAGGGGGGACGGCCTGGGGAAACTGTTTTTT	CASRGDGLGKLFF
NA	15	TRBJ1-5	TRBV4-1	NA	TGCGCCAGCAGCCAAAAAAGGGGGGACCTTCAGCCCCAGCATTTT	CASSQKRGDLQPQHF
NA	15	TRBJ1-2	TRBV4-2	NA	TGTGCCAGCAGCCAAGATTCCGGGGGTGGGGACGGCTACACCTTC	CASSQDSGGGDGYTF
NA	13	TRBJ1-2	TRBV4-2	once	TGTGCCAGCAGCCAAGATGAGACCTATGGCTACACCTTC	CASSQDETYGYTF
NA	15	TRBJ1-4	TRBV21-1	many	TGTGCCAGCAGCACCCAGGGGGCAACTAATGAAAAACTGTTTTTT	CASSTQGATNEKLFF
TRBD1	14	TRBJ2-7	TRBV30	few	TGTGCCTGGAGGCCGGGACAGAACCCCTACGAGCAGTACTTC	CAWRPGQNPYEQYF
NA	17	TRBJ1-2	TRBV11-3	NA	TGTGCCAGCAGCTTATCATCGACGACAACTGCTAACTATGGCTACACCTTC	CASSLSSTTTANYGYTF
NA	13	TRBJ2-5	TRBV27	once	TGTGCCAGCAGCGTCCGACCCATAGAGACCCAGTACTTC	CASSVRPIETQYF
NA	17	TRBJ1-5	TRBV7-8	NA	TGTGCCAGCAGCTTAGCAGTGGCCAGGGGTTCTCATCAGCCCCAGCATTTT	CASSLAVARGSHQPQHF
NA	15	TRBJ2-3	TRBV2	NA	TGTGCCAGCAGTTCGGCAGGGATTAGCACAGATACGCAGTATTTT	CASSSAGISTDTQYF
NA	12	TRBJ2-7	TRBV28	once	TGTGCCAGCAGTGTGGTCCCCAAGGAGCAGTACTTC	CASSVVPKEQYF
NA	12	TRBJ2-7	TRBV10-3	NA	TGTGCCATCAAGGAGGAAGGGGTCTCCCAGTACTTC	CAIKEEGVSQYF
NA	13	TRBJ1-1	TRBV5-1	few	TGCGCCAGCAGCTTCCAAGGAGAAACTGAAGCTTTCTTT	CASSFQGETEAFF
TRBD1	13	TRBJ1-1	TRBV7-9	few	TGTGCCACCATATCGACAGGGGTCCTTGAAGCTTTCTTT	CATISTGVLEAFF
NA	15	TRBJ2-5	TRBV15	NA	TGTGCCACCAGCCTTACCGGGACGACTCTGGGGACCCAGTACTTC	CATSLTGTTLGTQYF
NA	15	TRBJ2-1	TRBV7-2	once	TGTGCCAGCAGCTTAAATTGGGGTTCAGAAAATGAGCAGTTCTTC	CASSLNWGSENEQFF
TRBD1	15	TRBJ2-7	TRBV6-5	NA	TGTGCCAGCAGTTACTCTGCGGGACAGGGGGCGAAGCAGTACTTC	CASSYSAGQGAKQYF